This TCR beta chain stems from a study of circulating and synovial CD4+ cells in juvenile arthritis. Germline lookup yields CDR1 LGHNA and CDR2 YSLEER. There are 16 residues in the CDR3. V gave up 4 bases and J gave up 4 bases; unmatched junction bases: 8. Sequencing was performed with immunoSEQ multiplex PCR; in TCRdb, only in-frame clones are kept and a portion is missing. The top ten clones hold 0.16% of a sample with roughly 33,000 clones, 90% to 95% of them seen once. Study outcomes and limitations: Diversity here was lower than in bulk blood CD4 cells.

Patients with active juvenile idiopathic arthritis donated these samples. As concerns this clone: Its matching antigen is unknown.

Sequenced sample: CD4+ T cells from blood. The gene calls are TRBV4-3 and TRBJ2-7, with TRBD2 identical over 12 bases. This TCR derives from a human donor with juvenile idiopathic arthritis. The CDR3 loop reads CASSPSLAGGKYEQYF. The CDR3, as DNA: TGCGCCAGCAGCCCGTCCCTAGCGGGGGGGAAGTACGAGCAGTACTTC.